Listed here are 9 T cell receptor beta chains from one sample, sequenced in a study of Graves' ophthalmopathy and Graves' hyperthyroidism. Amplification from RNA transcripts yielded the TCR beta CDR3 regions. HTBI primers were used in a first-round RT-PCR, which preceded a second-round multiplex PCR. TCRdb used MiXCR to reprocess the multiplex PCR reads, holding one entry per CDR3 protein. The sample lists roughly 300,000 distinct CDR3 sequences, 17% occurring once. Sample: peripheral blood. Receptor source: an adult man with Graves' ophthalmopathy.

This clonotype was seen at least ten times. The chain uses TRBV2 and TRBJ2-7, with 8 bases fitting TRBD1. This CDR3 comprises 15 residues. Trimming cost V 6 bases and J 4 bases; bases outside gene matches: 11. Per germline, CDR1 SNHLY and CDR2 FYNNEI. CDR3 protein: CASSGGQGIVYEQYF. CDR3 in DNA: TGTGCCAGCAGCGGAGGACAGGGCATTGTGTACGAGCAGTACTTC.

This clonotype was counted at least ten times. The CDR3: CASIAAASYEQYF. Written as DNA, the CDR3 is TGTGCCAGCATTGCGGCAGCTTCCTACGAGCAGTACTTC. The gene calls are TRBV6-2 or TRBV6-3 and TRBJ2-7; D gene ambiguous. Per the germline V gene, CDR1 is MNHEY and CDR2 is SVGEGT. This CDR3 spans 13 amino acids. The V gene lost 7 bases and the J gene lost 1 base, with 11 bases spanning the gap.

This clonotype was recorded many times. V gene TRBV30 combines with J gene TRBJ1-6; maybe TRBD1 (6 bases). Trimming removed 5 bases from V and 10 bases from J, with 18 bases in between. There are 14 residues in the CDR3. In germline, CDR1 is GTSNPN, CDR2 SVGIG (reference sequence). The DNA of the CDR3 is TGTGCCTGGGGGCCCCGGGGGGCCGACTCACCCCTCCACTTT. Encoded protein: CAWGPRGADSPLHF.

This clonotype was observed at least ten times. The chain recombines TRBV5-1 with TRBJ1-2; D ambiguous. Germline V gene lookup returns CDR1 SGHRS and CDR2 YFSETQ. Trimming took off 0 bases at V and 4 bases at J, with 13 bases between the two ends. This CDR3 region has 15 residues. The CDR3 spells CASSLGSLDVYGYTF. In DNA, the CDR3 is TGCGCCAGCAGCTTGGGGTCCTTGGACGTCTATGGCTACACCTTC.

This clonotype occurred many times. The gene calls are TRBV12-3 or TRBV12-4 and TRBJ1-5; D uncertain. V lost 3 bases to trimming and J lost 3 bases, with 9 bases between them. The CDR3 runs 14 residues. CDR3 protein: CASSFAGDNQPQHF. The CDR3 DNA sequence: TGTGCCAGCAGTTTCGCCGGGGACAATCAGCCCCAGCATTTT.

This clonotype was counted many times. CDR3 region: CASSPGGKTEAFF. In DNA form, the CDR3 reads TGTGCCAGCAGTCCCGGGGGCAAGACTGAAGCTTTCTTT. J is TRBJ1-1 and V is TRBV6-2 or TRBV6-3; D may be TRBD1 (6 bases). V was shortened by 5 bases and J by 5 bases, with 12 bases between the two germline ends. This CDR3 is 13 amino acids long. Looked up from germline, CDR1 is MNHEY and CDR2 is SVGEGT.

This clonotype has a count of ten or more. This sequence joins TRBV6-1 and TRBJ1-1; no clear D gene. Germline V gene data show CDR1 as MNHNS and CDR2 as SASEGT. This CDR3 is built from 13 residues. Trimming stripped 8 bases from V and 0 bases from J, with 10 bases between. CDR3 nucleotide sequence: TGTGCCAGCCCCGACGCCATGAACACTGAAGCTTTCTTT. Its translation is CASPDAMNTEAFF.

This clonotype was counted ten times or more. V is TRBV6-2 or TRBV6-3 and J is TRBJ2-5; 9 positions agree with TRBD2. After removal of 2 bases from V and 5 bases from J, the junction contained 12 bases not matched to a gene. Germline-derived CDR1 and CDR2 are MNHEY and SVGEGT. The CDR3 extends over 17 amino acids. DNA of the CDR3: TGTGCCAGCAGTTACCCGCAGCCACTAGCGGGTTGGGAGACCCAGTACTTC. Translated: CASSYPQPLAGWETQYF.

A note on this clonotype: The junction shows a germline mismatch at one end, possibly a read error. The chain links TRBV9 to TRBJ2-2; 9 bases are a match to TRBD2. The CDR3 loop spans 15 amino acids. Per germline, CDR1 SGDLS and CDR2 YYNGEE. Here the CDR3 reads CAGSLVAGDTGELFF. CDR3 nucleotide sequence: TGTGCCGGCAGCTTAGTAGCGGGAGACACCGGGGAGCTGTTTTTT.